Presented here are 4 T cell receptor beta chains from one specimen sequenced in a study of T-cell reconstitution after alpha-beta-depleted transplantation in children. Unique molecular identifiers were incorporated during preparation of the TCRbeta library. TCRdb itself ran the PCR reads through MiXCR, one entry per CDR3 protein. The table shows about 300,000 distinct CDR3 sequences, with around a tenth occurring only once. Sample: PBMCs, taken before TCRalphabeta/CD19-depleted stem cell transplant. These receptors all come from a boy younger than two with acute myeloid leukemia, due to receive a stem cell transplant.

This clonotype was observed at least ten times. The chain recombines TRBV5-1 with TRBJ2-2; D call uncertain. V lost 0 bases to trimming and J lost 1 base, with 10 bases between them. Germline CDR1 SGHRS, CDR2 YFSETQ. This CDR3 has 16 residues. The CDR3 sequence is CASSLEARRNTGELFF. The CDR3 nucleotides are TGCGCCAGCAGCTTGGAGGCTCGAAGGAACACCGGGGAGCTGTTTTTT.

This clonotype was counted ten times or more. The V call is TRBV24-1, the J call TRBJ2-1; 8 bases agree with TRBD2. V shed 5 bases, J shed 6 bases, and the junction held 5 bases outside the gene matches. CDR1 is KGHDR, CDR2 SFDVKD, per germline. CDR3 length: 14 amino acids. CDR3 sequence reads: CATSAPGGVNEQFF. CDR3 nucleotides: TGTGCCACCAGTGCCCCGGGAGGGGTCAATGAGCAGTTCTTC.

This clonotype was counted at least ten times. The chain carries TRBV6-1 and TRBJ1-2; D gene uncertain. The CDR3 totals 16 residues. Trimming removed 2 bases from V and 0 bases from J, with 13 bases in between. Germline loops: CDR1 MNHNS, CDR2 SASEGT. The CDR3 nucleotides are TGTGCCAGCAGTGAACACGACGGGCCCTCTAACTATGGCTACACCTTC. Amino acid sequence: CASSEHDGPSNYGYTF.

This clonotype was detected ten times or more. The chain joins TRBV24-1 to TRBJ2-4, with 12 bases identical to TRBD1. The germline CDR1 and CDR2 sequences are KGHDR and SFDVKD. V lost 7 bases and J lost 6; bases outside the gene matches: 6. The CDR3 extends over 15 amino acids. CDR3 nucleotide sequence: TGTGCCACCAGCGATGGGACAGGGGGCAGAAACATTCAGTACTTC. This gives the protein CATSDGTGGRNIQYF.